This T cell receptor (beta chain) was profiled in a study of blood T cell repertoires in COVID-19. Study at large: Sources were T cells, B-cell-depleted T cells, or PBMCs; the material itself was cDNA or gDNA.

The V segment lost 0 bases and the J segment 2 bases; nucleotides outside the gene matches: 1. This CDR3 comprises 15 residues. CDR1 and CDR2 from the germline V gene are SGHNT and YENEEA. TCRdb keeps only in-frame clones here, not all; method: immunoSEQ multiplex PCR. The repertoire holds 310,000 or so clones, with 70% to 90% as singletons. The origin of this receptor is a woman aged 50 to 65 with active or convalescent COVID-19. The sample comprised peripheral blood. The chain is built from TRBV11-3 and TRBJ1-1, with 9 bases matching TRBD1. CDR3 sequence: CASSLETGGNTEAFF. The DNA for the CDR3 is TGTGCCAGCAGCTTAGAAACAGGGGGCAACACTGAAGCTTTCTTT. Using reference TRBV11-3 and TRBJ1-1 for the parts outside the CDR3, the full variable domain is EAGVVQSPRYKIIEKKQPVAFWCNPISGHNTLYWYLQNLGQGPELLIRYENEEAVDDSQLPKDRFSAERLKGVDSTLKIQPAELGDSAVYLCASSLETGGNTEAFFGQGTRLTVV.